These 26 T cell receptor beta chains share one sample of origin, sequenced in a study of T-cell reconstitution after alpha-beta-depleted transplantation in children. As it was prepared, the TCRbeta library received unique molecular identifiers. TCRdb processed the PCR reads anew with MiXCR; each CDR3 protein has one entry. This table has about 150,000 distinct CDR3 sequences, about 8.8% appearing once. Source: PBMCs, mostly from graft donor cells, taken 180 days after TCRalphabeta/CD19-depleted stem cell transplant. The receptors were gathered from a female patient between 2 and 15 years old who had a stem cell transplant for congenital amegakaryocytic thrombocytopenia, so the T cells may come from the graft donor.

This clonotype was seen ten or more times. This rearrangement joins TRBV4-1 to TRBJ1-1, with no clear D. The ends were cut back, 7 bases at V and 0 bases at J, with 9 bases in the middle. This CDR3 spans 13 amino acids. The germline CDR1 and CDR2 sequences are MGHRA and YSYEKL. The CDR3, as DNA: TGCGCCAGCAAAGCCAGAATGAACACTGAAGCTTTCTTT. It translates to CASKARMNTEAFF.

This clonotype appeared a few times. This chain links TRBV5-1 with TRBJ2-1, with TRBD2 as a possible D gene (5 bases). This CDR3 is 13 amino acids long. V gave up 1 base and J gave up 5 bases, with 7 bases separating them. Germline V CDR1 and CDR2: SGHRS, YFSETQ. CDR3 sequence (DNA): TGCGCCAGCAGCTTGTCGGGAAACAATGAGCAGTTCTTC. Its protein is CASSLSGNNEQFF. Full variable domain (rest looked up from reference TRBV5-1 and TRBJ2-1): KAGVTQTPRYLIKTRGQQVTLSCSPISGHRSVSWYQQTPGQGLQFLFEYFSETQRNKGNFPGRFSGRQFSNSRSEMNVSTLELGDSALYLCASSLSGNNEQFFGPGTRLTVL.

This clonotype was found many times. The chain is built from TRBV29-1 and TRBJ2-1; tentatively, D is TRBD2 (5 bases). From germline, CDR1 is SQVTM and CDR2 ANQGSEA. The CDR3 has 14 amino acids. With 6 bases removed from V and 0 bases from J, the gap between germline ends came to 12 bases. The CDR3 protein is CSVVRRSSYNEQFF. For the CDR3, the DNA is TGCAGCGTAGTGCGGAGGAGCTCCTACAATGAGCAGTTCTTC.

This chain links TRBV12-3 or TRBV12-4 with TRBJ1-1; TRBD1 agrees at 11 bases. V shed 5 bases, J shed 4 bases, and the junction held 12 bases outside the gene matches. This CDR3 has 17 amino acids. The CDR3 DNA follows: TGTGCCAGCAGTAACCGGGACAGGGGGGCGATGGGCACTGAAGCTTTCTTT. This sequence encodes CASSNRDRGAMGTEAFF.

The chain recombines TRBV20-1 with TRBJ1-6, with TRBD1 identical over 11 bases. CDR1 and CDR2 from the germline V gene are DFQATT and SNEGSKA (reference sequence). V was clipped by 3 bases and J by 6 bases; unmatched bases: 1. The CDR3 covers 14 residues. The CDR3 sequence is CSARDRGPNSPLHF. As DNA, the CDR3 is TGCAGTGCTAGGGACAGGGGGCCTAATTCACCCCTCCACTTT.

This chain joins TRBV6-1 and TRBJ2-7; 7 nucleotides agree with TRBD2. Trimming removed 2 bases from V and 5 bases from J; junction bases left unmatched: 6. The length of the CDR3 is 14 residues. Germline CDR1 reads MNHNS; CDR2 reads SASEGT. The CDR3 loop reads CASSETGEGHEQYF. CDR3 in DNA: TGTGCCAGCAGTGAAACTGGGGAGGGTCACGAGCAGTACTTC.

The chain has TRBV5-1 and TRBJ2-5, with D maybe TRBD1 (6 bases). Trimming removed 6 bases from V and 1 base from J, with 16 bases in between. This CDR3 has 15 amino acids. From germline, CDR1 is SGHRS and CDR2 YFSETQ. In nucleotides, the CDR3 is TGCGCCAGCACCCTACTGGGACACCTCCAAGAGACCCAGTACTTC. Amino acids: CASTLLGHLQETQYF.

This clonotype was detected only a few times. The chain couples TRBV11-2 to TRBJ2-5; no definite D call. Germline CDR1 reads SGHAT; CDR2 reads FQNNGV. V shed 6 bases and J shed 4 bases, with 6 bases lying between them. This CDR3 spans 11 amino acids. This chain's CDR3 is CASRTGETQYF. The CDR3 DNA reads TGTGCCAGCAGGACGGGAGAGACCCAGTACTTC.

The chain has TRBV6-1 and TRBJ2-5; TRBD1 agrees at 8 bases. The CDR3 runs 13 residues. After removal of 6 bases from V and 1 base from J, the junction contained 1 base not matched to a gene. Germline V gives CDR1 MNHNS, CDR2 SASEGT. The CDR3 sequence is CASRGTGQETQYF. DNA of the CDR3: TGTGCCAGCAGGGGGACAGGCCAAGAGACCCAGTACTTC.

There are many counts of this clonotype. This chain uses TRBV18 with TRBJ1-1; D gene ambiguous. There are 14 residues in the CDR3. Germline loops: CDR1 KGHSH, CDR2 LQKENI. Between the trimmed V and J ends, which lost 6 bases and 0 bases, there was a span of 11 bases. The CDR3 region has the DNA TGTGCCAGCTCCGTAACACCTTTGAACACTGAAGCTTTCTTT. Translation: CASSVTPLNTEAFF.

This clonotype has only a few counts. The rearrangement joins TRBV7-6 to TRBJ2-2, with 7 bases fitting TRBD2. Germline CDR1 SGHVS, CDR2 FNYEAQ. Germline trimming cut 3 bases from V and 5 bases from J; bases unmatched to any gene: 9. The CDR3 totals 16 residues. The CDR3 region has the DNA TGTGCCAGCAGCTTCGGTTGGGGGGGTCGGACCGGGGAGCTGTTTTTT. Amino acids: CASSFGWGGRTGELFF.

This clonotype was counted many times. The chain carries TRBV7-8 and TRBJ2-2; the D gene could be TRBD1 or TRBD2 (6 bases each). The ends were cut back, 6 bases at V and 3 bases at J, with 14 bases in the middle. CDR1 is SGHVS and CDR2 is FQNEAQ in the germline V gene. This CDR3 spans 15 amino acids. DNA of the CDR3: TGTGCCAGCAGGAGGGGGGCGCCGGACACCGGGGAGCTGTTTTTT. It encodes CASRRGAPDTGELFF.

This sequence joins TRBV18 and TRBJ1-2, with D uncertain. Germline V lookup: CDR1 KGHSH, CDR2 LQKENI. The CDR3 extends over 11 amino acids. V was shortened by 4 bases and J by 10 bases, with 10 bases between the two germline ends. The CDR3 reads CASSRGSDYTF. CDR3 nucleotide sequence: TGTGCCAGCTCACGTGGCAGCGACTACACCTTC.

Many counts were recorded for this clonotype. The gene calls are TRBV7-2 and TRBJ2-7, with no clear D. V lost 2 bases to trimming and J lost 4 bases, with 6 bases between them. The germline V gene has CDR1 SGHTA and CDR2 FQGNSA. The CDR3 is 12 amino acids. The CDR3 reads CASSLTWYEQYF. CDR3 sequence (DNA): TGTGCCAGCAGCTTAACCTGGTACGAGCAGTACTTC.

The chain uses TRBV7-2 and TRBJ2-7; D is unresolved. The germline V and J ends were trimmed by 3 bases and 7 bases, with 13 bases remaining between them. Germline CDR1 SGHTA, CDR2 FQGNSA. The CDR3 is 13 residues long. The DNA for the CDR3 is TGTGCCAGCAGCTTCGGGCCCGTAGGAGAGCAGTACTTC. It translates to CASSFGPVGEQYF.

This clonotype has ten or more counts. The chain links TRBV7-9 to TRBJ2-7; D is unresolved. V was clipped by 2 bases and J by 5 bases, with 10 bases between them. The CDR3 has 13 amino acids. Germline CDR1 SEHNR, CDR2 FQNEAQ (reference sequence). The CDR3: CASSLFLSNEQYF. CDR3 bases: TGTGCCAGCAGCTTATTCCTTTCCAACGAGCAGTACTTC.

Written as DNA, the CDR3 is TGCAGCGTTGCACCGGGCCAGCCTAACTATGGCTACACCTTC. Translated: CSVAPGQPNYGYTF. The chain combines TRBV29-1 with TRBJ1-2; D is unclear. V shed 4 bases and J shed 0 bases, with 12 bases lying between them. The length of the CDR3 is 14 residues. Germline CDR1 and CDR2: SQVTM and ANQGSEA.

With respect to this clonotype: An end of the junction does not agree with germline; a read error may underlie this. This CDR3 reads CASSPHRTGPTEAFF. For the CDR3, the DNA is TGTGCCAGCAGTCCCCACCGGACAGGGCCCACTGAAGCTTTCTTC. The V call is TRBV28, the J call TRBJ1-1, with TRBD1 matching 8 bases. The CDR3 is 15 residues long. Germline V gives CDR1 MDHEN, CDR2 SYDVKM. Complete variable domain (other parts from reference TRBV28 and TRBJ1-1): DVKVTQSSRYLVKRTGEKVFLECVQDMDHENMFWYRQDPGLGLRLIYFSYDVKMKEKGDIPEGYSVSREKKERFSLILESASTNQTSMYLCASSPHRTGPTEAFFGQGTRLTVV.

About this clonotype: A read error is possible here, since a much larger clone lies one base away. This chain uses TRBV12-3 or TRBV12-4 with TRBJ2-1; D might be TRBD2 (6 bases). The CDR3 contains 14 residues. Deletions cut 2 bases from V and 9 bases from J, with 14 bases between. CDR3 region: CASSLIRESGEQFF. The CDR3 DNA reads as TGTGCCAGCAGTTTAATCCGGGAGTCGGGTGAGCAGTTCTTC.

The genes are TRBV14 and TRBJ1-5; D possibly corresponds to TRBD1 (6 bases). V lost 4 bases to trimming and J lost 6 bases, with 16 bases between them. The CDR3 loop spans 15 amino acids. Germline V gives CDR1 SGHDN, CDR2 FVKESK. CDR3 nucleotides: TGTGCCAGCAGCCCTATTGGCAGGGGCGGTCAGCCCCAGCATTTT. This gives the protein CASSPIGRGGQPQHF.

This clonotype was detected many times. The chain recombines TRBV5-1 with TRBJ2-3, with TRBD2 matching 11 bases. Per the germline V gene, CDR1 is SGHRS and CDR2 is YFSETQ. After removal of 3 bases from V and 0 bases from J, the junction contained 6 bases not matched to a gene. The CDR3 has 17 amino acids. CDR3 region: CASSSARTSGSTDTQYF. Here the CDR3 DNA reads TGCGCCAGCAGCTCGGCAAGGACTAGCGGGAGCACAGATACGCAGTATTTT.

V usage is TRBV7-3 and J usage is TRBJ2-6; 9 positions match TRBD2. With V trimmed by 5 bases and J by 2 bases, 10 bases remained unmatched. Germline assignment: CDR1 SGHTA and CDR2 FQGTGA. CDR3 length: 18 amino acids. The CDR3 sequence: CASSPTASGMTGANVLTF. The CDR3 DNA reads as TGTGCCAGCAGCCCAACGGCTAGCGGGATGACTGGGGCCAACGTCCTGACTTTC.

The V and J genes are TRBV28 and TRBJ2-1; possibly TRBD2 for D (6 bases). This CDR3 is 16 amino acids long. Germline V gene data show CDR1 as MDHEN and CDR2 as SYDVKM. V was clipped by 3 bases and J by 0 bases, with 12 bases between them. CDR3 residues: CASSFFSGFSYNEQFF. CDR3 nucleotides: TGTGCCAGCAGTTTTTTTAGCGGCTTCTCCTACAATGAGCAGTTCTTC.

This chain connects TRBV27 to TRBJ2-3; 11 positions agree with TRBD2. The CDR3 has 17 amino acids. Per germline, CDR1 MNHEY and CDR2 SMNVEV (reference sequence). V dropped 6 bases and J dropped 4; count of bases not matched to a gene: 12. The CDR3 region is CASSIPSSGRFPDTQYF. Here the CDR3 DNA reads TGTGCCAGCAGCATACCCTCTAGCGGGAGGTTCCCAGATACGCAGTATTTT.

This clonotype was detected only a few times. The chain joins TRBV18 to TRBJ1-2, with 8 bases aligning to TRBD1. After removal of 5 bases from V and 1 base from J, the junction contained 9 bases not matched to a gene. CDR1 and CDR2 (germline): KGHSH, LQKENI. This CDR3 region has 16 residues. Written as DNA, the CDR3 is TGTGCCAGCTCAAAGGAAGTGACAGGGGTTAACTATGGCTACACCTTC. Its protein is CASSKEVTGVNYGYTF.

The CDR3 region is CASTRDIDNEQFF. CDR3 sequence (DNA): TGTGCCAGCACCCGGGACATTGACAATGAGCAGTTCTTC. The chain has TRBV28 and TRBJ2-1; tentatively, D is TRBD1 (6 bases). CDR3 size: 13 residues. The V end lost 7 bases, the J end lost 5 bases, and 12 bases lay between the germline ends. Germline assignment: CDR1 MDHEN and CDR2 SYDVKM. Combining the CDR3 with reference TRBV28 and TRBJ2-1 gives the whole variable domain DVKVTQSSRYLVKRTGEKVFLECVQDMDHENMFWYRQDPGLGLRLIYFSYDVKMKEKGDIPEGYSVSREKKERFSLILESASTNQTSMYLCASTRDIDNEQFFGPGTRLTVL.